The rows below give T cell receptor beta chains drawn from one sample of a study of blood T cell repertoires in COVID-19. Produced via immunoSEQ multiplex PCR; TCRdb's table is partial and in-frame only. Of 300,000 to 400,000 clones in the sample, 85% to 90% were seen once. The sequenced material came from peripheral blood. These receptors originate from a woman in her seventies with COVID-19, enrolled during active disease. CDR3s include the opening cysteine and the closing phenylalanine or tryptophan. D genes are given only for firm matches. The listing skips clone size in some rows; elsewhere it reads once, few, many or a size class.

D gene	V gene	clone size	J gene	CDR3 DNA	CDR3 protein
.	TRBV4-1	.	TRBJ1-5	TGCGCCAGCAGCCAAGCCCGCGGGGTCCAGCATTTT	CASSQARGVQHF
.	TRBV6-4	.	TRBJ1-2	TGTGCCAGCAGTGAGCTGGCAGGGGCCTCTCCTAACTATGGCTACACCTTC	CASSELAGASPNYGYTF
TRBD2	TRBV7-2	.	TRBJ2-1	TGTGCCAGCAGCTTTGCGCCACTAGCGGGGGGCCGGCATGAGCAGTTCTTC	CASSFAPLAGGRHEQFF
.	TRBV5-4	few	TRBJ1-2	TGTGCCAGCAGCTTGGTCGGCAGGGATAACTATGGCTACACCTTC	CASSLVGRDNYGYTF
.	TRBV2	.	TRBJ2-7	TGTGCCAGCAGTCGACTAGAAAACTACGAGCAGTACTTC	CASSRLENYEQYF
TRBD1	TRBV7-6	.	TRBJ1-1	TGTGCCAGCAGCTTAGTGGGACAGGGGGATGCTGAAGCTTTCTTT	CASSLVGQGDAEAFF
.	TRBV7-2	.	TRBJ1-1	TGTGCCAGCAGCTACGACAGGCAGAACACTGAAGCTTTCTTT	CASSYDRQNTEAFF
.	TRBV5-8	.	TRBJ1-5	TGTGCCAGCAGCAAGACGAGGACAGCGCAGGGTCAGCCCCAGCATTTT	CASSKTRTAQGQPQHF
.	TRBV27	.	TRBJ2-7	TGTGCCAGCAGTTACCAGGGTGACTACGAGCAGTACTTC	CASSYQGDYEQYF
TRBD2	TRBV6-2/TRBV6-3	.	TRBJ2-5	TGTGCCAGCAGTTACATGCGGGGGGAGACCCAGTACTTC	CASSYMRGETQYF
TRBD1	TRBV28	.	TRBJ1-2	TGTGCCAGCAGTTTAACGGGACAGGGAAGCTATGGCTACACCTTC	CASSLTGQGSYGYTF
TRBD2	TRBV9	.	TRBJ2-7	TGTGCCAGCAGCGTCTCAGCGGGGGCTGCCTACGAGCAGTACTTC	CASSVSAGAAYEQYF
.	TRBV2	.	TRBJ1-4	TGTGCCAGCAGGTGGGGGGGTCCCACTAATGAAAAACTGTTTTTT	CASRWGGPTNEKLFF
TRBD1	TRBV2	.	TRBJ1-1	TGTGCCATCACAGGACAGGGGACTGAAGCTTTCTTT	CAITGQGTEAFF
TRBD1	TRBV19	.	TRBJ1-2	TGTGCCAGTAGTCGGGACAGGGGGGACTATGGCTACACCTTC	CASSRDRGDYGYTF
.	TRBV28	few	TRBJ1-4	TGTGCCAGCAGTGCTAGCGGACATGACGAAAAACTGTTTTTT	CASSASGHDEKLFF
.	TRBV4-1	few	TRBJ2-7	TGCGCCAGCAGCCACTTAGGGCAGAGGGACGAGCAGTACTTC	CASSHLGQRDEQYF
TRBD1	TRBV10-1	.	TRBJ1-1	TGCGCCAGCAGTGTGACAGGGCCCCTCACTGAAGCTTTCTTT	CASSVTGPLTEAFF
.	TRBV19	.	TRBJ1-5	TGTGCCAGTAGTATTTTGAGGGTTGGCAATCAGCCCCAGCATTTT	CASSILRVGNQPQHF
.	TRBV9	.	TRBJ2-2	TGTGCCAGCAGCGCCGGGAACACCGGGGAGCTGTTTTTT	CASSAGNTGELFF
TRBD1	TRBV5-1	.	TRBJ2-3	TGCGCCAGCAGCTTTGACAGGGGTACAGATACGCAGTATTTT	CASSFDRGTDTQYF
.	TRBV10-2	.	TRBJ1-2	TGCGCCAGCAGTGAGTTTAGATACTATGGCTACACCTTC	CASSEFRYYGYTF
.	TRBV5-6	few	TRBJ2-7	TGTGCCAGCAGCGGGCGGGACAGCCCCTACGAGCAGTACTTC	CASSGRDSPYEQYF
.	TRBV11-1	few	TRBJ1-1	TGTGCCAGCAGCCCCCTGAGGAACACTGAAGCTTTCTTT	CASSPLRNTEAFF
.	TRBV7-2	.	TRBJ1-2	TGTGCCAGTGGGGAGCTCCCTAACTATGGCTACACCTTC	CASGELPNYGYTF
.	TRBV7-2	.	TRBJ2-5	TGTGCCAGCAGCTTGGCAGGGGCAGGGGAGACCCAGTACTTC	CASSLAGAGETQYF
.	TRBV2	.	TRBJ2-2	TGTGCCAGCAGTTTACACACGGGGGACACCGGGGAGCTGTTTTTT	CASSLHTGDTGELFF
.	TRBV5-4	.	TRBJ2-3	TGTGCCAGCTCCCGGACTATCACAGATACGCAGTATTTT	CASSRTITDTQYF
TRBD1	TRBV7-9	.	TRBJ2-5	TGTGCCAGCAGCTCACCTGTAACAGGGGGAGAGACCCAGTACTTC	CASSSPVTGGETQYF
TRBD1	TRBV28	.	TRBJ2-1	TGTGCCAGCAGTCTACAGGGGACGACCTCCTACAATGAGCAGTTCTTC	CASSLQGTTSYNEQFF
.	TRBV30	.	TRBJ2-1	TGTGCCTGGAGCCGACCCCTAGCGAACGCCCCCAATGAGCAGTTCTTC	CAWSRPLANAPNEQFF
.	TRBV6-5	.	TRBJ2-3	TGTGCCAGCAGTTACGGCGGGAGCACAGATACGCAGTATTTT	CASSYGGSTDTQYF
TRBD1	TRBV5-1	.	TRBJ1-2	TGCGCCAGCAGCCCCGGACAGGGGGAGGGTGGCTACACCTTC	CASSPGQGEGGYTF
TRBD1	TRBV6-2/TRBV6-3	.	TRBJ1-3	TGTGCCAGCAGTACGCCGGGACAGGGCATCTCTGGAAACACCATATATTTT	CASSTPGQGISGNTIYF
TRBD1	TRBV30	.	TRBJ1-2	TGTGCCTGGAGTCCTTTACAGGGGGTTAGCTATGGCTACACCTTC	CAWSPLQGVSYGYTF
.	TRBV4-3	.	TRBJ1-2	TGCGCCAGCTCTCGCCAAAAACAGGGAAACTATGGCTACACCTTC	CASSRQKQGNYGYTF
.	TRBV19	.	TRBJ1-5	TGTGCCAGTCGCGGACAGATCAATCAGCCCCAGCATTTT	CASRGQINQPQHF